These 26 T cell receptor beta chains were sequenced from one sample in a study of cytomegalovirus exposure and HLA in healthy donors. PCR was performed using 60 Vbeta and 13 Jbeta primers. The repertoire was sequenced with immunoSEQ multiplex PCR; TCRdb's copy has only in-frame clones and lacks some. The sample consists of about 130,000 clones, 60% to 75% of them appearing once. Specimen: PBMCs. These receptors all come from a human donor in good health.

CDR3 region: CASSPARDYGYTF. DNA of the CDR3: TGTGCCAGCAGCCCCGCCAGGGACTATGGCTACACCTTC. This chain uses TRBV7-9 with TRBJ1-2; tentative D call: TRBD1 (5 bases). V lost 5 bases to trimming and J lost 3 bases, with 10 bases between them. The CDR3 extends over 13 amino acids. Germline V gives CDR1 SEHNR, CDR2 FQNEAQ (reference sequence).

The chain recombines TRBV27 with TRBJ2-1, with TRBD1 identical over 11 bases. This CDR3 has 14 amino acids. Germline lookup yields CDR1 MNHEY and CDR2 SMNVEV (reference sequence). J lost 7 bases, V lost 5 bases, and 4 bases had no gene match. CDR3 sequence reads: CASSPGTGGNEQFF. The CDR3 region has the DNA TGTGCCAGCAGTCCGGGGACAGGGGGGAATGAGCAGTTCTTC.

This clone has just one count. The chain couples TRBV18 to TRBJ2-7, with TRBD1 matching over 7 bases. The CDR3 runs to 14 residues. Germline V gives CDR1 KGHSH, CDR2 LQKENI. Losses at the gene ends were 4 bases for V and 1 base for J; bases not matched to a gene: 4. The CDR3 loop is CASSRPGQSYEQYF. CDR3 nucleotide sequence: TGTGCCAGCTCACGCCCGGGACAGTCCTACGAGCAGTACTTC.

The chain recombines TRBV5-1 with TRBJ2-2; TRBD2 aligns across 11 bases. With 0 bases clipped from V and 4 bases from J, the junction kept 2 bases outside the gene matches. The CDR3 is 16 residues long. CDR1 SGHRS and CDR2 YFSETQ come from the germline V gene. The CDR3 DNA reads as TGCGCCAGCAGCTTGGCGGGGACTAGCGGCACCGGGGAGCTGTTTTTT. Amino acid sequence: CASSLAGTSGTGELFF.

The chain carries TRBV7-2 and TRBJ1-2, with TRBD1 identical over 8 bases. This CDR3 has 13 residues. The germline V gene has CDR1 SGHTA and CDR2 FQGNSA. The V gene end was trimmed by 5 bases and the J gene end by 6 bases; junction bases not matched to a gene: 5. The CDR3 nucleotides read TGTGCCAGCAGCCCCCGGACAGGGAATGGCTACACCTTC. Amino acids: CASSPRTGNGYTF.

The chain recombines TRBV11-1 with TRBJ2-3; 13 nucleotides agree with TRBD2. This CDR3 has 18 residues. Germline V gene sequence: CDR1 SGHAT, CDR2 FQDESV (reference sequence). Trimming removed 8 bases from V and 4 bases from J; junction bases left unmatched: 15. The CDR3 DNA follows: TGTGCCAGCCACCCGGGGACTAGCGGGGTCTGGAGCCCAGATACGCAGTATTTT. Encoded protein: CASHPGTSGVWSPDTQYF. The whole variable domain, remainder taken from reference TRBV11-1 and TRBJ2-3, is EAEVAQSPRYKITEKSQAVAFWCDPISGHATLYWYRQILGQGPELLVQFQDESVVDDSQLPKDRFSAERLKGVDSTLKIQPAELGDSAMYLCASHPGTSGVWSPDTQYFGPGTRLTVL.

The genes are TRBV7-8 and TRBJ1-3, with D possibly being TRBD1 (5 bases). The V and J ends lost 5 bases and 15 bases respectively, with 17 bases between them. The germline gives CDR1 SGHVS, CDR2 FQNEAQ. This CDR3 spans 12 amino acids. The CDR3, as DNA: TGTGCCAGCAGCCCCTCCAGCGACAGAGAATATTTT. It yields the protein CASSPSSDREYF.

A few counts support this clone. The chain is built from TRBV28 and TRBJ1-5; D unresolved. V was trimmed by 7 bases and J by 4 bases, leaving 5 bases between them. Germline loops: CDR1 MDHEN, CDR2 SYDVKM. This CDR3 is 11 amino acids long. The CDR3 DNA reads as TGTGCCAGCATCACTAATCAGCCCCAGCATTTT. Its translation: CASITNQPQHF.

This clone was detected only a few times. This chain uses TRBV25-1 with TRBJ2-3; TRBD1 is a possible D gene (6 bases). The CDR3 runs to 16 residues. Deletions cut 0 bases from V and 4 bases from J, with 14 bases between. Germline V gives CDR1 MGHDK, CDR2 SYGVNS. The CDR3 DNA is TGTGCCAGCAGTGAATATATAGGTGGGGGCCCAGATACGCAGTATTTT. It specifies CASSEYIGGGPDTQYF.

The rearrangement links TRBV27 to TRBJ2-7, with D possibly TRBD2 on 5 matching bases. V lost 6 bases and J 6 bases, leaving 9 bases between the germline ends. There are 11 residues in the CDR3. Germline V lookup: CDR1 MNHEY, CDR2 SMNVEV (reference sequence). The CDR3 loop is CASRGLLEQYF. The CDR3 DNA reads TGTGCCAGCAGAGGACTCCTCGAGCAGTACTTC.

The table lists this clone with a few counts. The CDR3 here is CASSVVAGTGNTIYF. CDR3 nucleotide sequence: TGTGCCAGCAGCGTAGTCGCAGGTACTGGAAACACCATATATTTT. This chain links TRBV9 with TRBJ1-3; D not resolved. The CDR3 has 15 amino acids. The ends were cut back, 0 bases at V and 2 bases at J, with 9 bases in the middle. CDR1 is SGDLS, CDR2 YYNGEE, per germline.

This chain joins TRBV6-5 and TRBJ2-7; 9 bases are a match to TRBD1. In germline, CDR1 is MNHEY, CDR2 SVGAGI. CDR3 size: 14 residues. The junction had 5 bases not matched to a gene; V was cut back by 6 bases and J by 2 bases. For the CDR3, the DNA is TGTGCCAGCAGCCGACAGGGGGGTCCCTACGAGCAGTACTTC. Its protein product is CASSRQGGPYEQYF.

The CDR3 DNA follows: TGTGCCAGCAGTTCCAGCGGGAGCGGGACCGGGGAGCTGTTTTTT. Its translation is CASSSSGSGTGELFF. The chain combines TRBV27 with TRBJ2-2; TRBD2 agrees at 8 bases. Germline values: CDR1 MNHEY, CDR2 SMNVEV (reference sequence). Trimming at V came to 4 bases and at J to 5 bases, leaving 6 bases not matched to a gene. This CDR3 region has 15 residues.

This clone was detected once. The rearrangement joins TRBV5-8 to TRBJ2-1, with 10 bases that match TRBD2. J gave up 4 bases and V 4 bases, and 2 bases lay outside the gene matches. Germline CDR1 and CDR2: SGHTS and YDEGEE. The CDR3 extends over 14 amino acids. CDR3 residues: CASSVAGGYNEQFF. The CDR3 DNA follows: TGTGCCAGCAGCGTAGCGGGAGGTTACAATGAGCAGTTCTTC.

On this clone itself: Compared with germline, one end of the junction differs, possibly owing to a read error. The sample holds other DNA sequences that translate to the same CDR3. The V call is TRBV6-1, the J call TRBJ1-1, with D tentatively TRBD1 (5 bases). CDR1 and CDR2 from the germline V gene are MNHNS and SASEGT. This CDR3 is built from 14 residues. CDR3 DNA sequence: TGTGCCAGCAGTGAAGTGGGGGGTCGGACTGAGGCTTTCTTT. As protein: CASSEVGGRTEAFF.

This clone was counted a few times. The chain joins TRBV7-6 to TRBJ2-7; tentatively, D is TRBD2 (5 bases). V lost 3 bases to trimming and J lost 0 bases, with 12 bases between them. The CDR3 loop spans 15 amino acids. Germline lookup yields CDR1 SGHVS and CDR2 FNYEAQ. DNA for the CDR3: TGTGCCAGCAGCTTGATGACTACGAACTCCTACGAGCAGTACTTC. Translation: CASSLMTTNSYEQYF.

In the case of this clone: One junction end disagrees with the germline gene, perhaps due to a read error. The J gene is TRBJ2-3, the V gene TRBV7-6; D not resolved. Germline CDR1 and CDR2: SGHVS and FNYEAQ. The CDR3 length is 16 residues. The CDR3 DNA reads TGTGCCAGCAGCCCCGGTCCCTCCTCATTCACAGATGCGCAGTATTTT. This encodes CASSPGPSSFTDAQYF.

This clone was seen only a few times. This chain connects TRBV5-1 to TRBJ2-1, with TRBD2 matching 11 bases. Germline CDR1 SGHRS, CDR2 YFSETQ. The V gene end was trimmed by 0 bases and the J gene end by 4 bases; junction bases not matched to a gene: 3. This CDR3 has 16 amino acids. The CDR3 DNA is TGCGCCAGCAGCTTGGCCGGGACTAGCGGATACAATGAGCAGTTCTTC. This gives the protein CASSLAGTSGYNEQFF.

The rearrangement joins TRBV5-4 to TRBJ2-7, with D tentatively TRBD2 (6 bases). Deletions cut 0 bases from V and 3 bases from J, with 13 bases between. The CDR3 consists of 15 residues. Germline CDR1 SGHNT, CDR2 YYREEE (reference sequence). The CDR3 region is CASSLEPGVIYEQYF. The CDR3 nucleotides read TGTGCCAGCAGCTTGGAGCCGGGAGTAATCTACGAGCAGTACTTC.

There are a few counts of this clone. J is TRBJ2-1 and V is TRBV7-9; 10 bases map to TRBD2. CDR3 length equals 15 residues. Losses at the gene ends were 0 bases for V and 6 bases for J; bases not matched to a gene: 2. Looked up from germline, CDR1 is SEHNR and CDR2 is FQNEAQ (reference sequence). CDR3 region: CASSLASGRSNEQFF. The CDR3 region has the DNA TGTGCCAGCAGCTTAGCTAGCGGGAGGAGCAATGAGCAGTTCTTC. The variable domain in full, with the rest retrieved from reference TRBV7-9 and TRBJ2-1, is DTGVSQNPRHKITKRGQNVTFRCDPISEHNRLYWYRQTLGQGPEFLTYFQNEAQLEKSRLLSDRFSAERPKGSFSTLEIQRTEQGDSAMYLCASSLASGRSNEQFFGPGTRLTVL.

The genes are TRBV28 and TRBJ2-1, with 14 nucleotides matching TRBD2. The CDR3 is made up of 16 amino acids. Germline V CDR1 and CDR2: MDHEN, SYDVKM. Germline trimming cut 1 base from V and 7 bases from J; bases unmatched to any gene: 3. CDR3 nucleotide sequence: TGTGCCAGCAGTTTATCGGGACTAGCGGGAGTGAATGAGCAGTTCTTC. Its translation is CASSLSGLAGVNEQFF.

The chain links TRBV28 to TRBJ2-1; 9 bases align to TRBD1. Trimming removed 6 bases from V and 2 bases from J; junction bases left unmatched: 5. CDR3 length: 15 residues. Germline CDR1 MDHEN, CDR2 SYDVKM. CDR3: CASSFRDRAYNEQFF. The CDR3 bases are TGTGCCAGCAGCTTCCGGGACAGGGCCTACAATGAGCAGTTCTTC.

J is TRBJ2-7 and V is TRBV9; tentative D call: TRBD1 (6 bases). The CDR3 is 15 amino acids. Germline V CDR1 and CDR2: SGDLS, YYNGEE. V was pared by 0 bases and J by 4 bases, with 14 bases between. CDR3 nucleotide sequence: TGTGCCAGCAGCGTAGCTCCGGCAGGGGAGTACGAGCAGTACTTC. Protein sequence: CASSVAPAGEYEQYF.

The V and J genes are TRBV16 and TRBJ1-1; the match to TRBD1 covers 7 bases. CDR3 size: 14 residues. The germline V gene encodes CDR1 KGHSY and CDR2 FQNENV. The V and J ends lost 6 bases and 2 bases, in that order; junction bases with no gene match: 6. The CDR3 DNA is TGTGCCAGCAGACAGACAGGGCTAAACACTGAAGCTTTCTTT. Protein product: CASRQTGLNTEAFF. Full variable domain (missing parts from reference TRBV16 and TRBJ1-1): GEEVAQTPKHLVRGEGQKAKLYCAPIKGHSYVFWYQQVLKNEFKFLISFQNENVFDETGMPKERFSAKCLPNSPCSLEIQATKLEDSAVYFCASRQTGLNTEAFFGQGTRLTVV.

For this clone: The sample has other DNA sequences that encode this CDR3 too. The chain recombines TRBV18 with TRBJ2-7; D not resolved. V was shortened by 6 bases and J by 2 bases, with 5 bases between the two germline ends. The CDR3 loop spans 11 amino acids. Germline loops: CDR1 KGHSH, CDR2 LQKENI. CDR3 bases: TGTGCCAGCTCCCCCGCCTACGAGCAGTACTTC. This sequence encodes CASSPAYEQYF.

The chain joins TRBV1 to TRBJ2-7; the table's D call of TRBD2 was not tested on the DNA. TRBV1 is a recognized pseudogene. The CDR3 extends over 14 amino acids. The CDR3 here is CTSSRDGSRNEQYF. CDR3 nucleotide sequence: TGCACCAGCAGCCGGGACGGGAGTCGGAACGAGCAGTACTTC.